This T cell receptor (beta chain) stems from a study of blood T cell repertoires in COVID-19 (dated by TCRdb to the early 2020s). Background for the entire study: Samples from collaborators originated in the United States, Italy and Spain and spanned both the acute and convalescent phases of COVID-19. The prospective study material was composed of cDNA or gDNA derived from T cells, B-cell-depleted T cells, or PBMCs. The dataset comprised deeply sampled blood TCRbeta repertoires from subjects exposed to, actively infected with, or recovered from COVID-19. The repertoires were released in a freely available public database intended as a resource for research on the immune response to SARS-CoV-2. Samples came from the ongoing ImmuneRACE study (first 160 participants) plus 1,254 subjects from 6 global collaborators. The sample metadata nearly always contained a de-identified subject ID, COVID-19 status, age in years and sex. Where available, HLA class I and class II types were taken from metadata supplied by the sample provider and were not determined by assay-based typing.

Notes on this clone: The target of this receptor is not known. Base quality data are lacking; no much larger clone is found one base away.

The immunoSEQ Assay, a bias-controlled multiplex PCR, was used to amplify TCRbeta CDR3 regions from genomic DNA. The paper's data handling went like this. Within the assay, amplification of reference gene primers was used to estimate how many nucleated cells each sample contained. Sequence reads were collapsed and filtered to measure the absolute abundance of every unique TCRbeta CDR3 rearrangement. For each sample, productive Simpson clonality was calculated as the square root of Simpson's diversity index across productive rearrangements. TCRdb obtained this table from immuneACCESS and retained in-frame rearrangements with V and J assigned. These tables miss some clones; where compared with another copy, unresolved V genes account for less than half of the shortfall, and the remainder is unexplained. Clone size and the V and J calls come from that table; the DNA yielded D and trimming. This sample is represented by some 170,000 clones; approximately 78% of them were singletons. The ten most abundant clones make up approximately 10% of the sample.

CDR3 length: 14 amino acids, cysteine to phenylalanine. The retained sequence is limited to the CDR3, 42 bases, with the frame set at the first base. The junction carries 14 bases between V and J, which are trimmed by 3 bases and 7 bases respectively. As encoded in the germline V gene, CDR1 is KGHDR while CDR2 is SFDVKD. Whole blood was collected in K2EDTA tubes by collaborating institutions according to the institutions' own protocols. Collaborator samples were shipped for TCRbeta analysis as frozen whole blood, isolated PBMCs, or DNA extracted from either sample type. Broader findings and caveats from the paper: How much clinical and demographic metadata was included differed by source and by participant, and the metadata was provided uncurated.

The sequence is built from TRBV24-1 and TRBJ2-5; the D gene cannot be resolved reliably. The receptor comes from a human donor in a cohort sampled during active COVID-19. The specimen was peripheral blood. The nucleotide sequence is given as TGTGCCACCAGTGATCCCGGCGGTGGTGGGACCCAGTACTTC. This translates into CATSDPGGGGTQYF.